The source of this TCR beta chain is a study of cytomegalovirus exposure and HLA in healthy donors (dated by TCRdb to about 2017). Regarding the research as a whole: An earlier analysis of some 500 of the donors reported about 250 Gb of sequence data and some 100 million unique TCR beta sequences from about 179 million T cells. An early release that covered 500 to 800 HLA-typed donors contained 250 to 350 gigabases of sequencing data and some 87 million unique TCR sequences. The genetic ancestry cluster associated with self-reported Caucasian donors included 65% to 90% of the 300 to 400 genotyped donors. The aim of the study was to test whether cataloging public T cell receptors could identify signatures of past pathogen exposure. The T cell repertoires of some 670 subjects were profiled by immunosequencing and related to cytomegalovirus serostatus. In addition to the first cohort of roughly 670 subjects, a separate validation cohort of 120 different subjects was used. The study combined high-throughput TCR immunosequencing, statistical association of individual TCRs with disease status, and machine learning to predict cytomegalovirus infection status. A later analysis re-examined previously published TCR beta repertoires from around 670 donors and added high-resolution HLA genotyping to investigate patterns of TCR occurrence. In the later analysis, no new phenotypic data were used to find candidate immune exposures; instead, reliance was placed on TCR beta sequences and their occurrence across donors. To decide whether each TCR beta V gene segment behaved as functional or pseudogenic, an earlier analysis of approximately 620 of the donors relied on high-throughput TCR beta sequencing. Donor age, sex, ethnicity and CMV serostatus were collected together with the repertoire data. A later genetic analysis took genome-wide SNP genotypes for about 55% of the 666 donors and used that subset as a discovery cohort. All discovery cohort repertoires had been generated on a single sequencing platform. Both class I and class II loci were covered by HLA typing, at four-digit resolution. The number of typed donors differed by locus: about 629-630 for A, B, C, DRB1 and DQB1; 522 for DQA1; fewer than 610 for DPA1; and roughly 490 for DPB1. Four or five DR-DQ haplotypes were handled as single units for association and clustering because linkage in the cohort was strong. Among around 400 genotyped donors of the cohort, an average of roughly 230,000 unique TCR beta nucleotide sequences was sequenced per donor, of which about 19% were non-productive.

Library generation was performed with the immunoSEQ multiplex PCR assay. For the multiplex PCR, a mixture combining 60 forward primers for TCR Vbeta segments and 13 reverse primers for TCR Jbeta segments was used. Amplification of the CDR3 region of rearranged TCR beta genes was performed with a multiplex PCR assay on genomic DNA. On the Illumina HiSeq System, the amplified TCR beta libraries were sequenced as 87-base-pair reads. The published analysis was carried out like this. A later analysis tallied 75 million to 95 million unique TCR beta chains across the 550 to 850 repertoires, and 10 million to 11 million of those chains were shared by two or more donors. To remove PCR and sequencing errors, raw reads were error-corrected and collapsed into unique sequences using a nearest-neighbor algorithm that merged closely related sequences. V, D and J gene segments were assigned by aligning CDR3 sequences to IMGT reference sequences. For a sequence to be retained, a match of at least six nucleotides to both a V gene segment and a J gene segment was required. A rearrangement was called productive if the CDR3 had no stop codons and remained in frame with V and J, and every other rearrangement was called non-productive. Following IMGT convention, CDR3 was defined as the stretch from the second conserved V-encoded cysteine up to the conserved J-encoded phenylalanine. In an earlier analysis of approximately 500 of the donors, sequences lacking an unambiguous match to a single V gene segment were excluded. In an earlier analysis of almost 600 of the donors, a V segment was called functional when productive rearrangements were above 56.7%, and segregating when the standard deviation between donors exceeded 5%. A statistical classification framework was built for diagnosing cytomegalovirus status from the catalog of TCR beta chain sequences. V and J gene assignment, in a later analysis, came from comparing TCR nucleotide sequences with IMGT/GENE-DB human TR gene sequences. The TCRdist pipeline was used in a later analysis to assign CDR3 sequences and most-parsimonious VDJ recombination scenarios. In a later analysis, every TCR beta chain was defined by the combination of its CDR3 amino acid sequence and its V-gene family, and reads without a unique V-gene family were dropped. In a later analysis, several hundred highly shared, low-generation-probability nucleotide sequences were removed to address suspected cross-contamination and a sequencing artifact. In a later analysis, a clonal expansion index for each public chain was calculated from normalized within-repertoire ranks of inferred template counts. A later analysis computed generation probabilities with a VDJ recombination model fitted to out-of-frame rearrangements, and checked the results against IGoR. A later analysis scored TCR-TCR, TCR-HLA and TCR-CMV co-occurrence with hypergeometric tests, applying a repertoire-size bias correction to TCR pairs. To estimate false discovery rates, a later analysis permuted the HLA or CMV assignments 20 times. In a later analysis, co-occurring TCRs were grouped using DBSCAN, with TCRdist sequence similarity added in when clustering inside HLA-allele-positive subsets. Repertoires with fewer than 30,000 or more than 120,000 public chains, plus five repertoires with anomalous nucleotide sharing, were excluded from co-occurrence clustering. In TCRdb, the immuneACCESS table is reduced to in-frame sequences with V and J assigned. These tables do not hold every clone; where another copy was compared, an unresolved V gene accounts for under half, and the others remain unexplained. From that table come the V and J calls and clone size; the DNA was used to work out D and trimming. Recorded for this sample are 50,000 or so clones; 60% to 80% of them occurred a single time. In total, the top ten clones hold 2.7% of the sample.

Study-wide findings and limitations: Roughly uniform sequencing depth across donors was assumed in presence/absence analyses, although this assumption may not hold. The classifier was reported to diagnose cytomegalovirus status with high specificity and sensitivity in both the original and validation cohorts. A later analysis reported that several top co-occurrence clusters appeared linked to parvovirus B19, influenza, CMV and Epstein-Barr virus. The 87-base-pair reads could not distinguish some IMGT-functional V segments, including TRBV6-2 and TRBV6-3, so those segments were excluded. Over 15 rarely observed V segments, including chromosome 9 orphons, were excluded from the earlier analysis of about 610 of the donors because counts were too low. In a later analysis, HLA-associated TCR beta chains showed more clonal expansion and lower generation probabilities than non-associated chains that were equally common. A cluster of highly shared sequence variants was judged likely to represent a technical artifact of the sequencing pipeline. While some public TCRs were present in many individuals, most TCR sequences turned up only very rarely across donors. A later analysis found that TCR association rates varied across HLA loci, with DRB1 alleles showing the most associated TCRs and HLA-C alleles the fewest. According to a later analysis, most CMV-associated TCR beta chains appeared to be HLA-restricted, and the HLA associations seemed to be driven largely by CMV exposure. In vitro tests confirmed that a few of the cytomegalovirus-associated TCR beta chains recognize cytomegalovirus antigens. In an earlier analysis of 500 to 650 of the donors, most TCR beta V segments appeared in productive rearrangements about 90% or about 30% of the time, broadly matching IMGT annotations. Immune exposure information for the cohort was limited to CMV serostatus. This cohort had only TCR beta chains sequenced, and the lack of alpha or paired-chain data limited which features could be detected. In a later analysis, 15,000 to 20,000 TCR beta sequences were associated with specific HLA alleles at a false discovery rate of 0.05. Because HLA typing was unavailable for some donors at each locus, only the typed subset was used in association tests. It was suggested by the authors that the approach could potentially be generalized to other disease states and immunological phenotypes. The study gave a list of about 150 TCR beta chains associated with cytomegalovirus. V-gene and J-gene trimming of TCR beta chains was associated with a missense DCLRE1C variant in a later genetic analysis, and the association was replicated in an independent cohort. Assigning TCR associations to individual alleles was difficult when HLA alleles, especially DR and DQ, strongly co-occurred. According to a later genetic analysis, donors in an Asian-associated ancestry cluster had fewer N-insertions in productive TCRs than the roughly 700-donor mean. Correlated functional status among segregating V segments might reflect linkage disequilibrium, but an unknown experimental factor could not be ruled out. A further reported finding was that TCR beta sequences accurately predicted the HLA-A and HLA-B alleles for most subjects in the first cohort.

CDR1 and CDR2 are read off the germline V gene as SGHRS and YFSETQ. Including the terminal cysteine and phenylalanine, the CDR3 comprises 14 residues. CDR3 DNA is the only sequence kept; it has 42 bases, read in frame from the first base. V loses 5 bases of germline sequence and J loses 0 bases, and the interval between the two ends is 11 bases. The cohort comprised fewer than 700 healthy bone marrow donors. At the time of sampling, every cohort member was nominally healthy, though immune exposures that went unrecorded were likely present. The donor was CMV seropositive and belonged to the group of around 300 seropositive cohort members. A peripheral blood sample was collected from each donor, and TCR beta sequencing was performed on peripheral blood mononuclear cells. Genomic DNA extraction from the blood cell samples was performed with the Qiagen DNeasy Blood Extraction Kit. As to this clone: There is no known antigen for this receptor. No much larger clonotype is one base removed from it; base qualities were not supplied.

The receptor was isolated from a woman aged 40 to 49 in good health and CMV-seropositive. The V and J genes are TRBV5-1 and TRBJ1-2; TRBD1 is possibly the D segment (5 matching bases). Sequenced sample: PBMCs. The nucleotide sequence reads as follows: TGCGCCAGCAGTTACGGGGGGACTAACTATGGCTACACCTTC. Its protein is CASSYGGTNYGYTF.